The 5 T cell receptor beta chains below were found in one sample sequenced in a study of OX40 agonist ivuxolimab in advanced cancers. Here immunoSEQ multiplex PCR was the method, and the copy in TCRdb shows in-frame clones only, minus some. The table lists approximately 70,000 clones, 88% of them singletons. The sequencing here drew on CD4+ or CD8+ T cells sorted from blood, taken in a trial of the OX40 agonist ivuxolimab. All receptors come from an adult with an advanced solid tumor such as melanoma, head and neck, liver or kidney cancer.

The chain uses TRBV6-6 and TRBJ1-5; 8 bases are a match to TRBD1. The germline V gene has CDR1 MNHNY and CDR2 SVGAGI (reference sequence). The V gene end was trimmed by 6 bases and the J gene end by 5 bases; junction bases not matched to a gene: 12. The CDR3 runs 16 residues. The CDR3 loop is CASRRGQGMWDQPQHF. The DNA of the CDR3 is TGTGCCAGCAGACGTGGACAGGGAATGTGGGATCAGCCCCAGCATTTT.

The chain recombines TRBV27 with TRBJ2-3; D remains unclear. The CDR3 loop spans 13 amino acids. Germline CDR1 reads MNHEY; CDR2 reads SMNVEV (reference sequence). The V end lost 5 bases, the J end lost 1 base, and 7 bases lay between the germline ends. CDR3 loop: CASSSTGTDTQYF. CDR3 nucleotide sequence: TGTGCCAGCAGTAGTACCGGCACAGATACGCAGTATTTT.

In DNA, the CDR3 is TGTGCCAGCAGTCTAGGACACGAAGGCGAGGCTTTCTTT. As protein: CASSLGHEGEAFF. V usage is TRBV4-2 and J usage is TRBJ1-1, with D tentatively TRBD1 (5 bases). V lost 6 bases and J 11 bases, leaving 19 bases between the germline ends. The CDR3 totals 13 residues. CDR1 is LGHNA, CDR2 YNFKEQ, per germline.

This clone was detected only once. The CDR3 DNA reads TGTGCCAGCAGTTTTTCGGGACAGGGGAACAATCAGCCCCAGCATTTT. This codes for CASSFSGQGNNQPQHF. The chain couples TRBV28 to TRBJ1-5; TRBD1 agrees at 10 bases. The CDR3 runs 16 residues. Trimming cost V 3 bases and J 3 bases; bases outside gene matches: 5. Germline-derived CDR1 and CDR2 are MDHEN and SYDVKM.

The rearrangement uses TRBV5-4 and TRBJ2-3; D unclear. Germline values: CDR1 SGHNT, CDR2 YYREEE (reference sequence). The V gene lost 0 bases and the J gene lost 1 base, with 9 bases spanning the gap. The CDR3 runs 15 residues. For the CDR3, the DNA is TGTGCCAGCAGCTTGGTATTTACCGGCACAGATACGCAGTATTTT. Amino acid sequence: CASSLVFTGTDTQYF.